The 32 T cell receptor beta chains in this list originate from one sample, sequenced in a study of blood T cell repertoires in COVID-19. Generated by immunoSEQ multiplex PCR, the TCRdb table keeps only in-frame clones and is missing some. This repertoire shows around 390,000 clones, 80% to 90% found once; its top ten account for around 10%. Sequencing used PBMCs or T cells enriched from blood (not recorded which). The source of these receptors is a woman in her fifties or sixties who had recovered from COVID-19.

The CDR3 DNA follows: TGTGCCAGCAGCTTAACAGCGGGGACAGATACGCAGTATTTT. Translated, it gives CASSLTAGTDTQYF. V usage is TRBV7-9 and J usage is TRBJ2-3; TRBD2 matches at 7 bases. The CDR3 contains 14 residues. Per germline, CDR1 SEHNR and CDR2 FQNEAQ (reference sequence). V was clipped by 2 bases and J by 3 bases; unmatched bases: 2.

The V gene is TRBV7-9, the J gene TRBJ1-4; D gene ambiguous. V gave up 5 bases and J gave up 6 bases, with 16 bases separating them. From germline, CDR1 is SEHNR and CDR2 FQNEAQ (reference sequence). CDR3 size: 15 residues. CDR3 in amino acids: CASSGIREAYEKLFF. DNA of the CDR3: TGTGCCAGCAGCGGAATCCGGGAGGCCTATGAAAAACTGTTTTTT. The entire variable domain, with the rest obtained from reference TRBV7-9 and TRBJ1-4, is as follows: DTGVSQNPRHKITKRGQNVTFRCDPISEHNRLYWYRQTLGQGPEFLTYFQNEAQLEKSRLLSDRFSAERPKGSFSTLEIQRTEQGDSAMYLCASSGIREAYEKLFFGSGTQLSVL.

The gene calls are TRBV6-1 and TRBJ2-7; TRBD2 agrees at 10 bases. V shed 4 bases and J 2 bases; nucleotides not matched to a gene: 8. Germline V CDR1 and CDR2: MNHNS, SASEGT. The CDR3 covers 16 residues. CDR3 loop: CASSGGGTSDPYEQYF. The CDR3 DNA is TGTGCCAGCAGTGGGGGCGGGACTAGCGATCCCTACGAGCAGTACTTC.

This clone has a single count. The genes are TRBV9 and TRBJ2-7; the D gene is possibly TRBD1 (6 bases). Germline V lookup: CDR1 SGDLS, CDR2 YYNGEE. This CDR3 region has 15 residues. V was pared by 3 bases and J by 2 bases, with 15 bases between. CDR3 bases: TGTGCCAGCAGCGAGACAGGTTATTTTGCCTACGAGCAGTACTTC. As protein: CASSETGYFAYEQYF.

V is TRBV15 and J is TRBJ1-1; D ambiguous. The CDR3 length is 13 residues. The V and J ends lost 3 bases and 6 bases respectively, with 11 bases between them. Germline assignment: CDR1 LNHNV and CDR2 YYDKDF (reference sequence). CDR3 residues: CATSSKRVSEAFF. CDR3 nucleotides: TGTGCCACCAGCAGCAAGAGGGTATCTGAAGCTTTCTTT.

The V call is TRBV6-5, the J call TRBJ1-3; 10 bases line up with TRBD1. CDR1 and CDR2 (germline): MNHEY, SVGAGI. J was trimmed by 4 bases and V by 7 bases; bases with no gene match: 7. The CDR3 extends over 15 amino acids. As DNA, the CDR3 is TGTGCCAGCACCGACAGGGGGCTGGCAGGAAACACCATATATTTT. Protein: CASTDRGLAGNTIYF.

The CDR3 DNA follows: TGTGCCAGCAGTTTGACTAGCGGGGGGGCGCAGTTCTTC. Encoded protein: CASSLTSGGAQFF. The gene calls are TRBV12-3 or TRBV12-4 and TRBJ2-1; 14 bases are a match to TRBD2. Losses at the gene ends were 3 bases for V and 12 bases for J; bases not matched to a gene: 1. The CDR3 has 13 amino acids.

V gene TRBV6-5 combines with J gene TRBJ2-1; the D is unclear. Germline lookup yields CDR1 MNHEY and CDR2 SVGAGI. Trimming pared 0 bases from V and 5 bases from J, leaving 11 bases between. The CDR3 has 15 amino acids. CDR3 region: CASSYSGQPHNEQFF. The DNA of the CDR3 is TGTGCCAGCAGTTACTCGGGCCAGCCCCACAATGAGCAGTTCTTC.

This clone was seen a single time. The rearrangement uses TRBV4-1 and TRBJ1-4, with no clear D. Trimming removed 0 bases at V and 8 bases at J, with 10 bases between. CDR1 is MGHRA, CDR2 YSYEKL, per germline. The CDR3 extends over 14 amino acids. Here the CDR3 reads CASSQEGGEEKLFF. The CDR3 coding sequence is TGCGCCAGCAGCCAAGAGGGCGGGGAAGAAAAACTGTTTTTT.

The rearrangement uses TRBV5-1 and TRBJ1-1, with 10 bases matching TRBD1. The trim removed 4 bases at V and 5 bases at J, leaving 5 bases unmatched. The CDR3 has 14 residues. CDR1 and CDR2 from the germline V gene are SGHRS and YFSETQ. CDR3 sequence reads: CASSVRTGGTEAFF. DNA for the CDR3: TGCGCCAGCAGCGTAAGGACAGGGGGAACTGAAGCTTTCTTT. Complete variable domain (other parts from reference TRBV5-1 and TRBJ1-1): KAGVTQTPRYLIKTRGQQVTLSCSPISGHRSVSWYQQTPGQGLQFLFEYFSETQRNKGNFPGRFSGRQFSNSRSEMNVSTLELGDSALYLCASSVRTGGTEAFFGQGTRLTVV.

The V and J genes are TRBV19 and TRBJ1-5, with D perhaps TRBD1 (5 bases). The germline V and J ends were trimmed by 6 bases and 8 bases, with 20 bases remaining between them. There are 15 residues in the CDR3. Per germline, CDR1 LNHDA and CDR2 SQIVND (reference sequence). CDR3 loop: CASSPSFRQFKPQHF. The CDR3 coding sequence is TGTGCCAGTAGCCCCTCATTTCGACAGTTCAAGCCCCAGCATTTT. The full variable domain, with the rest looked up from reference TRBV19 and TRBJ1-5, is DGGITQSPKYLFRKEGQNVTLSCEQNLNHDAMYWYRQDPGQGLRLIYYSQIVNDFQKGDIAEGYSVSREKKESFPLTVTSAQKNPTAFYLCASSPSFRQFKPQHFGDGTRLSIL.

The V call is TRBV10-3, the J call TRBJ2-7; 7 bases are shared with TRBD1. Germline CDR1 is ENHRY and CDR2 is SYGVKD. This CDR3 has 14 amino acids. Unmatched junction bases numbered 8, after V lost 9 bases and J lost 0 bases. The CDR3 loop reads CAISRQGSSYEQYF. The CDR3 nucleotides are TGTGCCATTAGCAGACAGGGCAGCTCCTACGAGCAGTACTTC.

The gene calls are TRBV7-9 and TRBJ2-2, with 12 bases aligning to TRBD2. Germline CDR1 SEHNR, CDR2 FQNEAQ (reference sequence). V shed 11 bases, J shed 0 bases, and the junction held 16 bases outside the gene matches. The CDR3 spans 19 residues. The CDR3 is CAALELRTSGTANTGELFF. CDR3 DNA sequence: TGTGCCGCCTTAGAACTCCGGACTAGCGGGACTGCGAACACCGGGGAGCTGTTTTTT.

This clone was picked up one time. This chain links TRBV20-1 with TRBJ1-1; D gene uncertain. The CDR3 extends over 11 amino acids. Germline V gene sequence: CDR1 DFQATT, CDR2 SNEGSKA (reference sequence). The V and J ends lost 7 bases and 6 bases respectively, with 12 bases between them. The CDR3 sequence: CSGGPAAEAFF. DNA for the CDR3: TGCAGTGGCGGTCCTGCGGCTGAAGCTTTCTTT.

A few counts support this clone. The V gene is TRBV7-9, the J gene TRBJ1-1; D may be TRBD1 (6 bases). The V gene lost 6 bases and the J gene lost 11 bases, with 25 bases spanning the gap. The CDR3 is 15 residues long. Germline V CDR1 and CDR2: SEHNR, FQNEAQ (reference sequence). CDR3 nucleotides: TGTGCCAGCAGTCGGGAGGGGACAAAGAGTGGTGGGGCTTTCTTT. Amino acid sequence: CASSREGTKSGGAFF.

In nucleotides, the CDR3 is TGTGCCAGCAGCTTAGACTCAACAGGGTTCAACGGCTACACCTTC. The encoded protein is CASSLDSTGFNGYTF. This chain links TRBV7-6 with TRBJ1-2; D may be TRBD1 (6 bases). V shed 1 base and J shed 8 bases, with 17 bases lying between them. Germline assignment: CDR1 SGHVS and CDR2 FNYEAQ. This CDR3 has 15 amino acids. Combining the CDR3 with reference TRBV7-6 and TRBJ1-2 gives the whole variable domain GAGVSQSPRYKVTKRGQDVALRCDPISGHVSLYWYRQALGQGPEFLTYFNYEAQQDKSGLPNDRFSAERPEGSISTLTIQRTEQRDSAMYRCASSLDSTGFNGYTFGSGTRLTVV.

With respect to this clone: A much larger clone differs by one base, so this may be a read error. This chain uses TRBV6-5 with TRBJ1-5; D is perhaps TRBD1 (5 bases). Germline lookup yields CDR1 MNHEY and CDR2 SVGAGI. Trimming took 6 bases from V and 0 from J, leaving 6 bases between them. This CDR3 contains 13 residues. In nucleotides, the CDR3 is TGTGCCAGCAGCCAGGGTAGCAATCAGCCCCAGCATTTT. Translating it yields CASSQGSNQPQHF.

This chain uses TRBV27 with TRBJ2-7; 8 bases are a match to TRBD1. This CDR3 has 14 residues. CDR1 is MNHEY and CDR2 is SMNVEV in the germline V gene (reference sequence). With 5 bases clipped from V and 4 bases from J, the junction kept 7 bases outside the gene matches. The CDR3 nucleotides read TGTGCCAGCAGTCTCCTGGACAGGGCTTACGAGCAGTACTTC. The encoded protein is CASSLLDRAYEQYF.

The chain combines TRBV27 with TRBJ2-7, with 7 bases aligning to TRBD1. The CDR3 length is 14 residues. Trimming at V came to 8 bases and at J to 2 bases, leaving 9 bases not matched to a gene. Per the germline V gene, CDR1 is MNHEY and CDR2 is SMNVEV (reference sequence). The CDR3 nucleotides are TGTGCCAGCCTTCCCTCACAGGGGCCCTACGAGCAGTACTTC. Protein product: CASLPSQGPYEQYF.

As to this clone: The same CDR3 can be traced to other DNA sequences in this sample. V usage is TRBV7-2 and J usage is TRBJ2-7; D unclear. CDR1 SGHTA and CDR2 FQGNSA come from the germline V gene. There are 12 residues in the CDR3. V was shortened by 5 bases and J by 0 bases, with 5 bases between the two germline ends. The CDR3 DNA follows: TGTGCCAGCAGCGGGCGCTCCTACGAGCAGTACTTC. It codes for CASSGRSYEQYF.

The chain couples TRBV4-1 to TRBJ1-1; D not resolved. The CDR3 runs to 13 residues. The ends were cut back, 1 base at V and 6 bases at J, with 9 bases in the middle. Germline V gene lookup returns CDR1 MGHRA and CDR2 YSYEKL. CDR3 sequence: CASSQAVSAEAFF. DNA of the CDR3: TGCGCCAGCAGCCAAGCGGTGTCGGCTGAAGCTTTCTTT.

The chain uses TRBV2 and TRBJ2-3; 14 bases are a match to TRBD2. The V segment lost 7 bases and the J segment 2 bases; nucleotides outside the gene matches: 2. The CDR3 consists of 15 residues. Germline loops: CDR1 SNHLY, CDR2 FYNNEI. CDR3 region: CASKTSGGATDTQYF. The CDR3 coding sequence is TGTGCCAGCAAGACTAGCGGGGGGGCCACAGATACGCAGTATTTT.

This clone has only one observation. This rearrangement joins TRBV19 to TRBJ1-5; D not certain. This CDR3 has 15 residues. Germline CDR1 LNHDA, CDR2 SQIVND (reference sequence). The V gene lost 3 bases and the J gene lost 3 bases, with 12 bases spanning the gap. CDR3 protein: CASSIIRGSNQPQHF. Here the CDR3 DNA reads TGTGCCAGTAGTATTATTCGGGGTTCCAATCAGCCCCAGCATTTT.

This clone was seen a handful of times. CDR3: CASSEAEWKEQFF. The CDR3, as DNA: TGTGCCAGCAGTGAAGCGGAGTGGAAGGAGCAGTTCTTC. The V call is TRBV2, the J call TRBJ2-1; no clear D. The CDR3 totals 13 residues. Germline values: CDR1 SNHLY, CDR2 FYNNEI. V lost 0 bases and J lost 10, with 10 bases in between. Full variable domain (remainder filled in from reference TRBV2 and TRBJ2-1): EPEVTQTPSHQVTQMGQEVILRCVPISNHLYFYWYRQILGQKVEFLVSFYNNEISEKSEIFDDQFSVERPDGSNFTLKIRSTKLEDSAMYFCASSEAEWKEQFFGPGTRLTVL.

The chain combines TRBV28 with TRBJ1-5; D might be TRBD1 (5 bases). The CDR3 consists of 12 residues. In germline, CDR1 is MDHEN, CDR2 SYDVKM. V lost 6 bases, J lost 9 bases, and 12 bases lay in between. CDR3 residues: CASRQGVGPQHF. The CDR3 nucleotides are TGTGCCAGCAGACAAGGGGTGGGGCCCCAGCATTTT.

CDR3 DNA sequence: TGTGCCACCAGGGGGGCGAGCTCCTATAATTCACCCCTCCACTTT. Translating gives CATRGASSYNSPLHF. The genes are TRBV28 and TRBJ1-6; TRBD1 matches 7 bases. Trimming cost V 10 bases and J 0 bases; bases outside gene matches: 6. CDR1 MDHEN and CDR2 SYDVKM come from the germline V gene. The CDR3 contains 15 residues.

The chain is built from TRBV3-1 (or the pseudogene TRBV3-2) and TRBJ1-5; TRBD1 might be the D (5 bases). Trimming took off 4 bases at V and 4 bases at J, with 8 bases between the two ends. Germline V gene lookup returns CDR1 LGHDT and CDR2 YNNKEL (reference sequence). This CDR3 comprises 13 residues. CDR3 protein: CASSRQINQPQHF. CDR3 nucleotides: TGTGCCAGCAGCCGACAGATAAATCAGCCCCAGCATTTT.

The chain couples TRBV7-9 to TRBJ2-7; D is unresolved. This CDR3 is built from 13 residues. CDR1 is SEHNR and CDR2 is FQNEAQ in the germline V gene (reference sequence). The V end was cut by 5 bases, the J end by 3 bases, with 11 bases between. The CDR3 nucleotides are TGTGCCAGCAGCCCTCTGAGGATCTACGAGCAGTACTTC. Its translation: CASSPLRIYEQYF.

CDR3 in amino acids: CAALGPSQAFF. As DNA, the CDR3 is TGTGCCGCCCTGGGCCCTTCTCAAGCTTTCTTT. The chain uses TRBV6-5 and TRBJ1-1; D remains unclear. The CDR3 totals 11 residues. The V gene's germline CDR1 is MNHEY and CDR2 SVGAGI. The V and J ends lost 11 bases and 9 bases respectively, with 16 bases between them.

V and J are TRBV3-1 (or the pseudogene TRBV3-2) and TRBJ2-1; D is unresolved. There are 12 residues in the CDR3. V shed 4 bases and J shed 9 bases, with 10 bases lying between them. The germline V gene encodes CDR1 LGHDT and CDR2 YNNKEL (reference sequence). CDR3 coding DNA: TGTGCCAGCAGCCCTCGGAACAGTGAGCAGTTCTTC. Encoded protein: CASSPRNSEQFF.

The chain joins TRBV4-3 to TRBJ1-4; tentative D call: TRBD1 (6 bases). V shed 4 bases and J shed 4 bases, with 10 bases lying between them. The germline CDR1 and CDR2 sequences are LGHNA and YSLEER. CDR3 size: 14 residues. The CDR3 DNA reads as TGCGCCAGCAGCCGGACAGAAGATAATGAAAAACTGTTTTTT. This gives the protein CASSRTEDNEKLFF.

The rearrangement links TRBV19 to TRBJ1-5, with D maybe TRBD1 (6 bases). Germline-derived CDR1 and CDR2 are LNHDA and SQIVND (reference sequence). This CDR3 has 15 amino acids. Trimming removed 4 bases at V and 0 bases at J, with 10 bases between. CDR3 nucleotide sequence: TGTGCCAGTAGTACAGGACAGCCTAGCAATCAGCCCCAGCATTTT. This sequence encodes CASSTGQPSNQPQHF.